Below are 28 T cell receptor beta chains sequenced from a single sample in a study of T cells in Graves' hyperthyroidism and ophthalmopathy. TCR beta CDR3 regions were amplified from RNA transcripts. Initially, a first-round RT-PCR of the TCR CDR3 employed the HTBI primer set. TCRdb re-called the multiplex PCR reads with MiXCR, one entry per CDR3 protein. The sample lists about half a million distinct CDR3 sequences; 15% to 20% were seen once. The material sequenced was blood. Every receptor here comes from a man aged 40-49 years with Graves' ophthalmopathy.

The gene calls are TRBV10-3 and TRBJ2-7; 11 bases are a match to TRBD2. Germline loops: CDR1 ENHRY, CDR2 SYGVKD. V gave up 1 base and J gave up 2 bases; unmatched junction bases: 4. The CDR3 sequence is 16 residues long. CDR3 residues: CAISEWGLAEAYEQYF. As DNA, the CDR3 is TGTGCCATCAGTGAGTGGGGACTAGCGGAGGCCTACGAGCAGTACTTC.

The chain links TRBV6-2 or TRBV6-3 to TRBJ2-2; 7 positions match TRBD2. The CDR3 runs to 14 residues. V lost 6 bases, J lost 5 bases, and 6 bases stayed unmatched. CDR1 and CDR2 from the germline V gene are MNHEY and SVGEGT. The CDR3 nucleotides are TGTGCCAGCAGAAGGAGCGGGGTTACCGGGGAGCTGTTTTTT. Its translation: CASRRSGVTGELFF.

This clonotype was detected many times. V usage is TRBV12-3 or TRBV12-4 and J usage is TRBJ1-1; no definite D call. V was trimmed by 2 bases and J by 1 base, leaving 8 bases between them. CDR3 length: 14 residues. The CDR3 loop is CASSLKRSNTEAFF. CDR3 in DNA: TGTGCCAGCAGTTTAAAGCGATCGAACACTGAAGCTTTCTTT.

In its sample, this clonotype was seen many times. CDR3 in amino acids: CASSLGRGARDGYTF. In DNA form, the CDR3 reads TGCGCCAGCAGCTTGGGGCGGGGGGCGCGTGATGGCTACACCTTC. The rearrangement links TRBV5-1 to TRBJ1-2, with D possibly being TRBD1 (6 bases). CDR1 is SGHRS, CDR2 YFSETQ, per germline. This CDR3 comprises 15 residues. Trimming removed 0 bases from V and 6 bases from J, with 15 bases in between.

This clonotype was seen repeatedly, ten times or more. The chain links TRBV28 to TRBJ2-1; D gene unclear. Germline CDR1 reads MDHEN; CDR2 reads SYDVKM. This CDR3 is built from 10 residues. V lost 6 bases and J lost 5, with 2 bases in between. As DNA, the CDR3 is TGTGCCAGCAGCAACAATGAGCAGTTCTTC. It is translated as CASSNNEQFF.

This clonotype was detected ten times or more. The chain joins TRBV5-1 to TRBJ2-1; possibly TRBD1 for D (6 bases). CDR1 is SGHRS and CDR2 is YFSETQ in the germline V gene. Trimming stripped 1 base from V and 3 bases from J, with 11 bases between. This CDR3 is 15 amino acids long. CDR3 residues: CASSLTTGHYNEQFF. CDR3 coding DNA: TGCGCCAGCAGCTTGACGACAGGACACTACAATGAGCAGTTCTTC.

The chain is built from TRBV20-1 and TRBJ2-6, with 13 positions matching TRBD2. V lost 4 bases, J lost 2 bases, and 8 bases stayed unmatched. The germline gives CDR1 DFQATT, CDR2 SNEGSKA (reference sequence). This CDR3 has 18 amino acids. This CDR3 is CSAKSGLAGVAGANVLTF. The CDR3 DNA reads TGCAGTGCTAAGTCCGGACTAGCGGGAGTAGCTGGGGCCAACGTCCTGACTTTC.

This CDR3 reads CASSSGDLGLVVTQYF. The CDR3 DNA reads TGTGCCAGCAGCTCCGGGGACCTGGGACTAGTCGTTACGCAGTATTTT. The chain couples TRBV11-2 to TRBJ2-3, with 8 positions matching TRBD2. This CDR3 has 16 residues. Germline loops: CDR1 SGHAT, CDR2 FQNNGV. Trimming removed 4 bases from V and 8 bases from J; junction bases left unmatched: 14.

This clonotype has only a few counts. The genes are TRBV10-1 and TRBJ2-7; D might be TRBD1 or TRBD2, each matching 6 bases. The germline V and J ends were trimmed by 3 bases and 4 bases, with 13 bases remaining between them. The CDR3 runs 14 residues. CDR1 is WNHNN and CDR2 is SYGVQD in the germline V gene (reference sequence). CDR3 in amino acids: CASSDPGAGYEQYF. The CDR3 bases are TGCGCCAGCAGTGACCCAGGGGCGGGATACGAGCAGTACTTC.

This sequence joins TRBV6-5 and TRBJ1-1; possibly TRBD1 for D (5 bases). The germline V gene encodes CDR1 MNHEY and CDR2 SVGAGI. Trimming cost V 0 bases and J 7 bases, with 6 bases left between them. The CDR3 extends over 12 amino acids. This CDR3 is CASSYSQGEAFF. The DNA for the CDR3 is TGTGCCAGCAGTTACTCCCAGGGTGAAGCTTTCTTT.

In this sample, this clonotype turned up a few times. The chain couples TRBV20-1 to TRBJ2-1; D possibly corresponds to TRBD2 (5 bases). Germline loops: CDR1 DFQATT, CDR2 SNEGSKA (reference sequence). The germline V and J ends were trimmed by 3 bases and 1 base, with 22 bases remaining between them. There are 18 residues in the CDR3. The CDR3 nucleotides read TGCAGTGCTAGGTTTGTTGGAGGAAACCTTAGGTCCTACAATGAGCAGTTCTTC. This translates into CSARFVGGNLRSYNEQFF.

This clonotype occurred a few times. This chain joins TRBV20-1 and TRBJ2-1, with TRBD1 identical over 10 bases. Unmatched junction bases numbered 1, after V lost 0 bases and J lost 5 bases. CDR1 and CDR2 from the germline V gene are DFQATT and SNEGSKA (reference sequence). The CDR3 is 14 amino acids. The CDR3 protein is CSAREGTGDNEQFF. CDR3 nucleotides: TGCAGTGCTAGAGAAGGGACAGGGGACAATGAGCAGTTCTTC.

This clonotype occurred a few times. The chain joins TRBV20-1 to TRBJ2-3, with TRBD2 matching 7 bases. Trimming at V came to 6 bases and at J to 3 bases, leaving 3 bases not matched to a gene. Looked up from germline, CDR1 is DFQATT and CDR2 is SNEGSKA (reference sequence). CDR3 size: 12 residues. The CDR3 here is CSAAGGTDTQYF. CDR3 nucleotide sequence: TGCAGTGCCGCCGGGGGGACAGATACGCAGTATTTT.

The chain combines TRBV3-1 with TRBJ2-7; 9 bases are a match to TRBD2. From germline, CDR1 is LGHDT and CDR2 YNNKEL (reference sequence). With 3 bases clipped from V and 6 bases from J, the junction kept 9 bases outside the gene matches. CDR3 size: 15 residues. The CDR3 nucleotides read TGTGCCAGCAGCCAGGCCGGGGTAGCGGGGGCCGAGCAGTACTTC. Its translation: CASSQAGVAGAEQYF.

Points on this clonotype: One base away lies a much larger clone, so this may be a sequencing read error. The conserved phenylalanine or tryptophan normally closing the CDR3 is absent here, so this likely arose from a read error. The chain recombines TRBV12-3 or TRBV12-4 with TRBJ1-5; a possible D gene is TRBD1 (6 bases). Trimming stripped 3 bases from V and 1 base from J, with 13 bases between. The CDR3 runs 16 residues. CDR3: CASSLGGAESNQPQHL. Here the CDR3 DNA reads TGTGCCAGCAGTTTGGGGGGCGCGGAAAGCAATCAGCCCCAGCATCTT.

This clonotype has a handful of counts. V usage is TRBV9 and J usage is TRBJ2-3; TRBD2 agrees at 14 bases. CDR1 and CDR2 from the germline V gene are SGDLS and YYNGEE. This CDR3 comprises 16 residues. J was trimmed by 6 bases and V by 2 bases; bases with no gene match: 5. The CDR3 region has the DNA TGTGCCAGCAGCGTGACTAGCGGGAGGGCCGAGGATACGCAGTATTTT. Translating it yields CASSVTSGRAEDTQYF.

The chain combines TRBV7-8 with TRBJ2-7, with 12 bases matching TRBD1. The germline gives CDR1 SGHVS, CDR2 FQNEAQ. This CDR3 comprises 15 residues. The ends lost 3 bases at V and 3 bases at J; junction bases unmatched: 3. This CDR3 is CASSLGTGGFYEQYF. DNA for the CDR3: TGTGCCAGCAGCTTGGGGACAGGGGGCTTCTACGAGCAGTACTTC. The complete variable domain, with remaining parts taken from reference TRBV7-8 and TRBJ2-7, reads GAGVSQSPRYKVAKRGQDVALRCDPISGHVSLFWYQQALGQGPEFLTYFQNEAQLDKSGLPSDRFFAERPEGSVSTLKIQRTQQEDSAVYLCASSLGTGGFYEQYFGPGTRLTVT.

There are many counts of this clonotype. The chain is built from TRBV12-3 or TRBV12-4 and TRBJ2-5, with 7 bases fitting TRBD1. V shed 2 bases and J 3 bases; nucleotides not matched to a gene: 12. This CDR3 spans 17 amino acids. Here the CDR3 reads CASSLSRGRRSEETQYF. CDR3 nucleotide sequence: TGTGCCAGCAGTTTATCTAGGGGGCGAAGAAGCGAAGAGACCCAGTACTTC.

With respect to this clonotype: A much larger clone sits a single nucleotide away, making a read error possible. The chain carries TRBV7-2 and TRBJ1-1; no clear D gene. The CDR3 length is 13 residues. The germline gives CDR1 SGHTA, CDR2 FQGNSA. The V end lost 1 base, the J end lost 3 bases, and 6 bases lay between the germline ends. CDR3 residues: CASSLDKDTEAFF. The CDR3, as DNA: TGTGCCAGCAGCTTAGACAAGGACACTGAAGCTTTCTTT.

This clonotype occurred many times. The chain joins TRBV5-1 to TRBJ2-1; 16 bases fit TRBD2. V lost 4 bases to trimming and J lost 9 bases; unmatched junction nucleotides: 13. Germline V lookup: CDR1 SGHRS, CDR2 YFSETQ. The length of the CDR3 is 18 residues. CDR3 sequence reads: CASSPHSGTSGRALEQFF. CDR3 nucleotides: TGCGCCAGCAGCCCGCACTCGGGGACTAGCGGGAGGGCCCTTGAGCAGTTCTTC.

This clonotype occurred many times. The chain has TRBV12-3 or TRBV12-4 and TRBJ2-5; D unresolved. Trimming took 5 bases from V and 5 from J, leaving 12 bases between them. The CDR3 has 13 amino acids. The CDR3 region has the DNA TGTGCCAGCAGTGTAGGGCTTGGGGAGACCCAGTACTTC. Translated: CASSVGLGETQYF.

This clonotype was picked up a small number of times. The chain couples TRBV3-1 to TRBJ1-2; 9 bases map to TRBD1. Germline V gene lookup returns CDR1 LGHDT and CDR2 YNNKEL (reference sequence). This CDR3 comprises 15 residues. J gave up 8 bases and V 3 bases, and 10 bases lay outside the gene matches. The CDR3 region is CASSQLIQGARGYTF. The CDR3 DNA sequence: TGTGCCAGCAGCCAGCTAATACAGGGGGCCCGGGGCTACACCTTC.

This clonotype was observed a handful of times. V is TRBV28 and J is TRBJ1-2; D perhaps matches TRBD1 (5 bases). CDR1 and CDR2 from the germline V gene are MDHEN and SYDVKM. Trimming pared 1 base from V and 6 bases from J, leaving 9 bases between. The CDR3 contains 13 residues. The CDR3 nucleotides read TGTGCCAGCAGTTTATATGGGGGTGATGGCTACACCTTC. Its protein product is CASSLYGGDGYTF.

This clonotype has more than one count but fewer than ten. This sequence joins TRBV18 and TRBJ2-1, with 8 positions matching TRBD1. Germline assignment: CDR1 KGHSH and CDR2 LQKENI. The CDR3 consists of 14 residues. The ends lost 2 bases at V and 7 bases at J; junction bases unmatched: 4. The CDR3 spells CASSPVRGLNEQFF. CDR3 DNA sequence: TGTGCCAGCTCACCAGTCAGGGGGCTGAATGAGCAGTTCTTC. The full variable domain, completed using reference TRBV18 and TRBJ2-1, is NAGVMQNPRHLVRRRGQEARLRCSPMKGHSHVYWYRQLPEEGLKFMVYLQKENIIDESGMPKERFSAEFPKEGPSILRIQQVVRGDSAAYFCASSPVRGLNEQFFGPGTRLTVL.

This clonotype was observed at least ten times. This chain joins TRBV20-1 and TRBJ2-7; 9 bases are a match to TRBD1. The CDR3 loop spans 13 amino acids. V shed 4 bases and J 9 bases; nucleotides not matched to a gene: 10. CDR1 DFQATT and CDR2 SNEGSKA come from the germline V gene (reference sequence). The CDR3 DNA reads TGCAGTGCTACGGGACAGGGTAACGACGGGCAGTACTTC. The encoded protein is CSATGQGNDGQYF.

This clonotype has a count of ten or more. The CDR3 DNA is TGTGCCAGCAGCTTAGATAGGACTAGCGGGAGAGGGCATGAGCAGTTCTTC. Its translation: CASSLDRTSGRGHEQFF. The chain carries TRBV11-2 and TRBJ2-1, with TRBD2 matching 13 bases. Germline V gives CDR1 SGHAT, CDR2 FQNNGV. After removal of 0 bases from V and 8 bases from J, the junction contained 7 bases not matched to a gene. CDR3 size: 17 residues.

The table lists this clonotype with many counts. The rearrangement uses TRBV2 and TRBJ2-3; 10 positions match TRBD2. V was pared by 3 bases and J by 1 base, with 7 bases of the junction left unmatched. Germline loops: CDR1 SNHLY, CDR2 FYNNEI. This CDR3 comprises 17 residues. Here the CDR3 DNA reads TGTGCCAGCAGTGATGTATTGCTAGCGGGAGGCACAGATACGCAGTATTTT. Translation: CASSDVLLAGGTDTQYF.

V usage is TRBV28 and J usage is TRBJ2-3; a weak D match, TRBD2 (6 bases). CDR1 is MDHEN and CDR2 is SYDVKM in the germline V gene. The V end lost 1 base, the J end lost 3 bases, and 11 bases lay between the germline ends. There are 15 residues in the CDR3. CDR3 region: CASSLYNSGTDTQYF. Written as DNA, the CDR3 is TGTGCCAGCAGTTTATATAACAGCGGGACAGATACGCAGTATTTT.